Below are 23 T cell receptor beta chains sequenced from a single sample in a study of cytomegalovirus exposure and HLA in healthy donors. Use of 60 Vbeta and 13 Jbeta primers characterized the PCR. TCRdb keeps only in-frame clones here, not all; method: immunoSEQ multiplex PCR. The sample data list 70,000 to 90,000 clones. The sample consisted of PBMCs. All receptors come from a man aged 18-30 years in good health and CMV-seropositive.

The V call is TRBV7-9, the J call TRBJ2-3, with TRBD2 matching over 7 bases. CDR1 SEHNR and CDR2 FQNEAQ come from the germline V gene (reference sequence). V gave up 3 bases and J gave up 2 bases; unmatched junction bases: 5. This CDR3 comprises 15 residues. The CDR3 region has the DNA TGTGCCAGCAGCTTGGCTAGCGGTTACACAGATACGCAGTATTTT. It yields the protein CASSLASGYTDTQYF.

DNA of the CDR3: TGTGCCAGCAGTATACAGGGGGGAGCCTACAATGAGCAGTTCTTC. It yields the protein CASSIQGGAYNEQFF. The V call is TRBV6-1, the J call TRBJ2-1; 8 nucleotides align to TRBD1. The V segment lost 5 bases and the J segment 2 bases; nucleotides outside the gene matches: 5. Germline CDR1 MNHNS, CDR2 SASEGT. CDR3 length: 15 residues.

V gene TRBV6-1 combines with J gene TRBJ2-1, with 11 bases that match TRBD1. The V gene's germline CDR1 is MNHNS and CDR2 SASEGT. After removal of 8 bases from V and 3 bases from J, the junction contained 3 bases not matched to a gene. The CDR3 is 14 residues long. The CDR3 sequence is CASFGTGGYNEQFF. The CDR3 nucleotides are TGTGCCAGCTTCGGGACAGGGGGCTACAATGAGCAGTTCTTC.

V usage is TRBV5-1 and J usage is TRBJ1-6, with a weak D call TRBD1 (5 bases). CDR1 SGHRS and CDR2 YFSETQ come from the germline V gene. The CDR3 contains 17 residues. Trimming removed 0 bases from V and 7 bases from J, with 17 bases in between. The CDR3: CASSLVSAAGNNSPLHF. CDR3 sequence (DNA): TGCGCCAGCAGCTTGGTATCCGCGGCAGGGAACAATTCACCCCTCCACTTT.

The rearrangement joins TRBV6-1 to TRBJ1-2; no definite D call. V was shortened by 2 bases and J by 8 bases, with 9 bases between the two germline ends. Germline loops: CDR1 MNHNS, CDR2 SASEGT. CDR3 length equals 12 residues. CDR3 sequence: CASSENVRGYTF. In DNA form, the CDR3 reads TGTGCCAGCAGTGAAAACGTTCGGGGCTACACCTTC.

The chain links TRBV28 to TRBJ2-7; weak D call: TRBD1 (5 bases). The CDR3 sequence is 14 residues long. The V end lost 6 bases, the J end lost 5 bases, and 17 bases lay between the germline ends. Germline V gene lookup returns CDR1 MDHEN and CDR2 SYDVKM. The CDR3 nucleotides read TGTGCCAGCAGGGAGACCCACAGGAACGACGAGCAGTACTTC. Its translation is CASRETHRNDEQYF. Full variable domain (rest looked up from reference TRBV28 and TRBJ2-7): DVKVTQSSRYLVKRTGEKVFLECVQDMDHENMFWYRQDPGLGLRLIYFSYDVKMKEKGDIPEGYSVSREKKERFSLILESASTNQTSMYLCASRETHRNDEQYFGPGTRLTVT.

The chain combines TRBV9 with TRBJ2-1; TRBD2 matches at 8 bases. The CDR3 spans 14 residues. Trimming at V came to 4 bases and at J to 6 bases, leaving 6 bases not matched to a gene. Germline values: CDR1 SGDLS, CDR2 YYNGEE. CDR3 in DNA: TGTGCCAGCAGCCTCAGACTAGCGCCCAATGAGCAGTTCTTC. Translating it yields CASSLRLAPNEQFF.

V usage is TRBV11-2 and J usage is TRBJ2-1, with 7 bases aligning to TRBD1. Germline lookup yields CDR1 SGHAT and CDR2 FQNNGV. The V and J ends lost 5 bases and 4 bases, in that order; junction bases with no gene match: 8. The CDR3 has 15 amino acids. This CDR3 reads CASSNRDRQYNEQFF. The DNA of the CDR3 is TGTGCCAGCAGCAACCGGGACAGACAATACAATGAGCAGTTCTTC.

The chain employs TRBV6-1 and TRBJ2-6; D perhaps matches TRBD1 (6 bases). V shed 4 bases and J shed 1 base, with 8 bases lying between them. This CDR3 contains 15 residues. Germline CDR1 and CDR2: MNHNS and SASEGT. CDR3 residues: CASSGQVSGANVLTF. CDR3 sequence (DNA): TGTGCCAGCAGTGGACAGGTTTCTGGGGCCAACGTCCTGACTTTC.

This chain connects TRBV5-1 to TRBJ2-7; 12 positions match TRBD2. Germline assignment: CDR1 SGHRS and CDR2 YFSETQ. V lost 6 bases and J lost 5; bases outside the gene matches: 9. The CDR3 is 15 residues long. Written as DNA, the CDR3 is TGCGCCAGCACACCTCTAGCGGGAGGGCCCGACGAGCAGTACTTC. It codes for CASTPLAGGPDEQYF.

The gene calls are TRBV2 and TRBJ2-3, with 11 bases that match TRBD1. This CDR3 has 15 amino acids. J gave up 4 bases and V 6 bases, and 6 bases lay outside the gene matches. CDR1 and CDR2 from the germline V gene are SNHLY and FYNNEI. This CDR3 reads CASSPGQGVPDTQYF. The CDR3 DNA sequence: TGTGCCAGCAGCCCGGGACAGGGGGTGCCAGATACGCAGTATTTT.

The chain recombines TRBV5-4 with TRBJ1-1; 7 bases align to TRBD1. Germline trimming cut 5 bases from V and 1 base from J; bases unmatched to any gene: 14. Germline V gene lookup returns CDR1 SGHNT and CDR2 YYREEE (reference sequence). The CDR3 has 17 residues. The CDR3, as DNA: TGTGCCAGCAGAGGACCTGACAGGGAGTACGAGAACACTGAAGCTTTCTTT. Amino acids: CASRGPDREYENTEAFF.

The chain couples TRBV6-6 to TRBJ1-4, with TRBD1 identical over 7 bases. The CDR3 runs 15 residues. V gave up 2 bases and J gave up 7 bases; unmatched junction bases: 7. Germline loops: CDR1 MNHNY, CDR2 SVGAGI (reference sequence). CDR3 nucleotide sequence: TGTGCCAGCAGTTACACCGGGACAGCGGGTGAAAAACTGTTTTTT. It specifies CASSYTGTAGEKLFF.

The rearrangement uses TRBV11-2 and TRBJ1-5; 7 nucleotides align to TRBD1. V dropped 3 bases and J dropped 4; count of bases not matched to a gene: 3. The CDR3 is 14 amino acids. Germline V lookup: CDR1 SGHAT, CDR2 FQNNGV. CDR3 nucleotides: TGTGCCAGCAGCTTTGCAGGGGGTAATCAGCCCCAGCATTTT. It is translated as CASSFAGGNQPQHF.

The chain employs TRBV4-1 and TRBJ1-5; 10 bases fit TRBD1. J lost 8 bases, V lost 0 bases, and 10 bases had no gene match. Germline CDR1 and CDR2: MGHRA and YSYEKL. This CDR3 contains 17 residues. The CDR3 sequence: CASSQDRETGGTEPQHF. The CDR3 DNA is TGCGCCAGCAGCCAAGATAGGGAGACAGGGGGCACGGAGCCCCAGCATTTT.

This sequence joins TRBV6-4 and TRBJ2-1; the D gene is possibly TRBD2 (5 bases). Deletions cut 8 bases from V and 6 bases from J, with 17 bases between. CDR3 length: 14 amino acids. Germline V gene lookup returns CDR1 MRHNA and CDR2 SNTAGT. CDR3 bases: TGTGCCAGCCGCCTTGACTACAACAGCAATGAGCAGTTCTTC. Encoded protein: CASRLDYNSNEQFF.

The chain recombines TRBV6-5 with TRBJ2-2; perhaps TRBD1 as D (6 bases). V was clipped by 2 bases and J by 7 bases, with 11 bases between them. The CDR3 extends over 14 amino acids. CDR1 is MNHEY, CDR2 SVGAGI, per germline. CDR3 DNA: TGTGCCAGCAGTTACGGGGGCCCTCGCGGGGAGCTGTTTTTT. Translation: CASSYGGPRGELFF.

The V and J genes are TRBV6-5 and TRBJ1-4; D is unresolved. Trimming pared 0 bases from V and 7 bases from J, leaving 6 bases between. Germline CDR1 reads MNHEY; CDR2 reads SVGAGI. The CDR3 totals 13 residues. The CDR3 DNA reads as TGTGCCAGCAGTTACTCGATAGCTGAAAAACTGTTTTTT. Protein product: CASSYSIAEKLFF.

V usage is TRBV27 and J usage is TRBJ2-3; D remains ambiguous. There are 12 residues in the CDR3. Looked up from germline, CDR1 is MNHEY and CDR2 is SMNVEV (reference sequence). V shed 4 bases and J shed 4 bases, with 6 bases lying between them. CDR3 in DNA: TGTGCCAGCAGTTACAGAGCAGATACGCAGTATTTT. Its protein product is CASSYRADTQYF.

The CDR3 sequence is CASSLGGRVETQYF. The CDR3 DNA sequence: TGTGCCAGCAGCTTAGGAGGTCGGGTAGAGACCCAGTACTTC. This chain uses TRBV7-2 with TRBJ2-5; no definite D call. This CDR3 comprises 14 residues. CDR1 is SGHTA, CDR2 FQGNSA, per germline. Trimming took 1 base from V and 4 from J, leaving 10 bases between them.

This chain connects TRBV5-6 to TRBJ1-1; perhaps TRBD1 as D (6 bases). The CDR3 totals 15 residues. V lost 1 base and J lost 5, with 15 bases in between. Germline CDR1 is SGHDT and CDR2 is YYEEEE. DNA for the CDR3: TGTGCCAGCAGCTTGAACAGGGAAGGACCGACTGAAGCTTTCTTT. Its protein product is CASSLNREGPTEAFF.

The chain links TRBV9 to TRBJ2-3, with 8 bases matching TRBD1. CDR3 length: 15 residues. With 4 bases clipped from V and 2 bases from J, the junction kept 6 bases outside the gene matches. CDR1 is SGDLS, CDR2 YYNGEE, per germline. This chain's CDR3 is CASSPPGQVTDTQYF. The CDR3 DNA sequence: TGTGCCAGCAGCCCCCCGGGACAGGTCACAGATACGCAGTATTTT.

The chain couples TRBV5-8 to TRBJ1-1; no firm D call. The CDR3 extends over 16 amino acids. Germline-derived CDR1 and CDR2 are SGHTS and YDEGEE. V was cut by 3 bases and J by 5 bases, with 20 bases left in between. DNA of the CDR3: TGTGCCAGCAGCTCCGGGTATAGTTTGATTAAAACTGAAGCTTTCTTT. Protein product: CASSSGYSLIKTEAFF.